These 32 T cell receptor beta chains share one sample of origin, sequenced in a study of T cell responses to AZD1222 COVID-19 vaccine. Repertoires were generated with immunoSEQ multiplex PCR, while TCRdb's copy carries only in-frame clones and drops some. Here the sample spans approximately 270,000 clones, around 93% being singletons. The sample here was peripheral blood, taken 28 days after the second AZD1222 dose. These receptors were taken from an adult who received the AZD1222 COVID-19 vaccine.

The V gene is TRBV28, the J gene TRBJ2-3; TRBD2 aligns across 7 bases. V shed 6 bases and J 3 bases; nucleotides not matched to a gene: 12. The CDR3 runs to 16 residues. The germline gives CDR1 MDHEN, CDR2 SYDVKM. CDR3 coding DNA: TGTGCCAGCAGCCCGGGCTGGCGGGAGCAGACAGATACGCAGTATTTT. Protein: CASSPGWREQTDTQYF.

The V and J genes are TRBV6-1 and TRBJ1-2; D gene unclear. Trimming removed 2 bases at V and 2 bases at J, with 6 bases between. The CDR3 covers 13 residues. The germline gives CDR1 MNHNS, CDR2 SASEGT. The chain's CDR3 is CASSESPNYGYTF. Here the CDR3 DNA reads TGTGCCAGCAGTGAAAGTCCGAACTATGGCTACACCTTC.

This sequence joins TRBV4-2 and TRBJ1-3; perhaps TRBD1 as D (5 bases). The CDR3 consists of 15 residues. The germline V gene has CDR1 LGHNA and CDR2 YNFKEQ. V lost 3 bases and J lost 2, with 11 bases in between. The CDR3 nucleotides read TGTGCCAGCAGCCAGGACATCGTCCCTGGAAACACCATATATTTT. The encoded protein is CASSQDIVPGNTIYF.

The chain uses TRBV5-4 and TRBJ2-5; 11 bases map to TRBD2. Germline loops: CDR1 SGHNT, CDR2 YYREEE (reference sequence). The CDR3 length is 18 residues. Losses at the gene ends were 0 bases for V and 2 bases for J; bases not matched to a gene: 9. The chain's CDR3 is CASSLVLAGGRQQETQYF. The CDR3 coding sequence is TGTGCCAGCAGCTTGGTATTAGCGGGAGGGCGACAACAAGAGACCCAGTACTTC.

This chain joins TRBV2 and TRBJ1-2, with D possibly being TRBD1 (5 bases). The CDR3 totals 14 residues. V lost 3 bases and J 4 bases, leaving 12 bases between the germline ends. Germline assignment: CDR1 SNHLY and CDR2 FYNNEI. CDR3 nucleotides: TGTGCCAGCAGTGAGTCAGGGTACCCCTATGGCTACACCTTC. Translation: CASSESGYPYGYTF.

The chain links TRBV7-3 to TRBJ2-5; TRBD2 aligns across 8 bases. This CDR3 contains 14 residues. The V gene end was trimmed by 5 bases and the J gene end by 5 bases; junction bases not matched to a gene: 7. Germline CDR1 is SGHTA and CDR2 is FQGTGA. In nucleotides, the CDR3 is TGTGCCAGCAGCCTCAGCGGGAGCGGGGAGACCCAGTACTTC. It translates to CASSLSGSGETQYF.

This chain joins TRBV2 and TRBJ2-7; D is uncertain. V shed 6 bases and J shed 1 base, with 10 bases lying between them. CDR3 length: 13 residues. Germline V lookup: CDR1 SNHLY, CDR2 FYNNEI. The CDR3 DNA reads TGTGCCAGCAGGACGACATTTTCCTACGAGCAGTACTTC. Translating it yields CASRTTFSYEQYF.

The chain carries TRBV28 and TRBJ2-7; 10 bases align to TRBD1. The CDR3 is 16 residues long. Trimming at V came to 6 bases and at J to 3 bases, leaving 11 bases not matched to a gene. The germline CDR1 and CDR2 sequences are MDHEN and SYDVKM. This CDR3 is CASRRFTGTGVYEQYF. The CDR3 coding sequence is TGTGCCAGCAGACGATTCACCGGGACAGGGGTCTACGAGCAGTACTTC.

The chain links TRBV15 to TRBJ2-2, with D perhaps matching TRBD1 or TRBD2 (5 bases each). Germline V CDR1 and CDR2: LNHNV, YYDKDF (reference sequence). V was trimmed by 0 bases and J by 5 bases, leaving 13 bases between them. The CDR3 is 16 amino acids. The DNA of the CDR3 is TGTGCCACCAGCAGAGAGAGGGGAATTAAAACCGGGGAGCTGTTTTTT. Protein: CATSRERGIKTGELFF.

V usage is TRBV19 and J usage is TRBJ2-7; perhaps TRBD2 as D (5 bases). Germline V lookup: CDR1 LNHDA, CDR2 SQIVND (reference sequence). Trimming took 9 bases from V and 3 from J, leaving 6 bases between them. This CDR3 comprises 10 residues. In nucleotides, the CDR3 is TGTGCCAGCGGGGACTACGAGCAGTACTTC. This codes for CASGDYEQYF. Using reference TRBV19 and TRBJ2-7 for the parts outside the CDR3, the full variable domain is DGGITQSPKYLFRKEGQNVTLSCEQNLNHDAMYWYRQDPGQGLRLIYYSQIVNDFQKGDIAEGYSVSREKKESFPLTVTSAQKNPTAFYLCASGDYEQYFGPGTRLTVT.

This clone was picked up a small number of times. J is TRBJ2-7 and V is TRBV28; 8 bases are a match to TRBD2. V lost 2 bases, J lost 4 bases, and 4 bases stayed unmatched. CDR3 length: 14 residues. Germline V gene data show CDR1 as MDHEN and CDR2 as SYDVKM. As DNA, the CDR3 is TGTGCCAGCAGTTTACCGGGGGGGACTTACGAGCAGTACTTC. Its translation is CASSLPGGTYEQYF.

The chain uses TRBV5-5 and TRBJ2-1; 7 bases are a match to TRBD1. CDR1 is SGHKS and CDR2 is YYEKEE in the germline V gene (reference sequence). V gave up 4 bases and J gave up 0 bases; unmatched junction bases: 4. The CDR3 sequence is 15 residues long. CDR3 residues: CASSGTALSYNEQFF. The DNA of the CDR3 is TGTGCCAGCAGCGGGACAGCCCTCTCCTACAATGAGCAGTTCTTC.

The rearrangement uses TRBV6-6 and TRBJ2-3; D may be TRBD1 (6 bases). V lost 0 bases, J lost 0 bases, and 10 bases lay in between. CDR3 length equals 16 residues. CDR1 is MNHNY and CDR2 is SVGAGI in the germline V gene (reference sequence). The CDR3 loop is CASSYSNRDSTDTQYF. The CDR3 region has the DNA TGTGCCAGCAGTTACTCGAACAGGGATAGCACAGATACGCAGTATTTT.

The chain recombines TRBV29-1 with TRBJ2-7; 7 bases are shared with TRBD1. Per the germline V gene, CDR1 is SQVTM and CDR2 is ANQGSEA. After removal of 6 bases from V and 1 base from J, the junction contained 6 bases not matched to a gene. This CDR3 contains 13 residues. In DNA, the CDR3 is TGCAGCGTGGCGACAGGGATTTCCTACGAGCAGTACTTC. This gives the protein CSVATGISYEQYF.

The V and J genes are TRBV7-9 and TRBJ2-1, with TRBD1 matching 8 bases. This CDR3 is 15 amino acids long. The germline gives CDR1 SEHNR, CDR2 FQNEAQ (reference sequence). V gave up 5 bases and J gave up 6 bases; unmatched junction bases: 9. The CDR3 nucleotides are TGTGCCAGCAGCCCGCCCGGACAGGGTGTCAATGAGCAGTTCTTC. This gives the protein CASSPPGQGVNEQFF.

The chain carries TRBV21-1 and TRBJ1-5; the DNA was not used to check the table's D call, TRBD1. TRBV21-1 is given as a pseudogene. This CDR3 is 21 amino acids long. The CDR3 loop is CASSADRASKPALYRNQPQHF. CDR3 sequence (DNA): TGTGCCAGCAGCGCGGACAGGGCGTCCAAACCGGCCTTATATCGCAATCAGCCCCAGCATTTT.

The chain links TRBV29-1 to TRBJ1-1, with TRBD1 matching 11 bases. V lost 7 bases to trimming and J lost 5 bases; unmatched junction nucleotides: 6. Germline assignment: CDR1 SQVTM and CDR2 ANQGSEA. The CDR3 contains 13 residues. DNA of the CDR3: TGCAGCGACGGGGACAGGGGGGAAACTGAAGCTTTCTTT. Amino acid sequence: CSDGDRGETEAFF.

This clone was recorded once. The V and J genes are TRBV6-4 and TRBJ2-1, with 8 bases identical to TRBD2. V shed 5 bases, J shed 6 bases, and the junction held 9 bases outside the gene matches. This CDR3 comprises 15 residues. The V gene's germline CDR1 is MRHNA and CDR2 SNTAGT. The CDR3 region has the DNA TGTGCCAGCAGTCAGCTCGGGACTAGTAGCAATGAGCAGTTCTTC. It translates to CASSQLGTSSNEQFF.

The chain is built from TRBV2 and TRBJ1-1; 8 bases align to TRBD1. The V gene's germline CDR1 is SNHLY and CDR2 FYNNEI. The trim removed 6 bases at V and 5 bases at J, leaving 8 bases unmatched. The CDR3 is 14 amino acids. The CDR3 bases are TGTGCCAGCAGGGAACAGGGGGGGTTGACTGAAGCTTTCTTT. It codes for CASREQGGLTEAFF. Supplemented by reference TRBV2 and TRBJ1-1, the full variable domain reads EPEVTQTPSHQVTQMGQEVILRCVPISNHLYFYWYRQILGQKVEFLVSFYNNEISEKSEIFDDQFSVERPDGSNFTLKIRSTKLEDSAMYFCASREQGGLTEAFFGQGTRLTVV.

The V gene is TRBV7-3, the J gene TRBJ2-5; D not resolved. Germline V CDR1 and CDR2: SGHTA, FQGTGA. This CDR3 is built from 13 residues. Trimming pared 3 bases from V and 1 base from J, leaving 6 bases between. The CDR3 here is CASSLAPQETQYF. DNA for the CDR3: TGTGCCAGCAGCTTGGCCCCCCAAGAGACCCAGTACTTC. The entire variable domain, with the rest obtained from reference TRBV7-3 and TRBJ2-5, is as follows: GAGVSQTPSNKVTEKGKYVELRCDPISGHTALYWYRQSLGQGPEFLIYFQGTGAADDSGLPNDRFFAVRPEGSVSTLKIQRTERGDSAVYLCASSLAPQETQYFGPGTRLLVL.

The chain is built from TRBV2 and TRBJ1-2; possible D gene TRBD1, 6 bases. V gave up 4 bases and J gave up 4 bases, with 16 bases separating them. The V gene's germline CDR1 is SNHLY and CDR2 FYNNEI. This CDR3 has 15 amino acids. The CDR3 DNA follows: TGTGCCAGCAGTGCCGCCAGGGTCAGGGGCTATGGCTACACCTTC. It specifies CASSAARVRGYGYTF. Full variable domain (remainder filled in from reference TRBV2 and TRBJ1-2): EPEVTQTPSHQVTQMGQEVILRCVPISNHLYFYWYRQILGQKVEFLVSFYNNEISEKSEIFDDQFSVERPDGSNFTLKIRSTKLEDSAMYFCASSAARVRGYGYTFGSGTRLTVV.

The V and J genes are TRBV5-6 and TRBJ1-2; D is ambiguous. The CDR3 runs to 11 residues. Germline values: CDR1 SGHDT, CDR2 YYEEEE. Trimming took off 6 bases at V and 4 bases at J, with 7 bases between the two ends. The DNA of the CDR3 is TGTGCCAGCACCGTGGGCTATGGCTACACCTTC. Amino acids: CASTVGYGYTF.

The chain carries TRBV5-1 and TRBJ2-3; no reliable D call. This CDR3 is 14 amino acids long. V was cut by 0 bases and J by 2 bases, with 7 bases left in between. Germline V gives CDR1 SGHRS, CDR2 YFSETQ. The CDR3, as DNA: TGCGCCAGCAGCTTGGGCAGCTTCACAGATACGCAGTATTTT. Translation: CASSLGSFTDTQYF.

V usage is TRBV11-2 and J usage is TRBJ2-1; tentative D call: TRBD2 (5 bases). From germline, CDR1 is SGHAT and CDR2 FQNNGV. V gave up 1 base and J gave up 4 bases, with 8 bases separating them. The CDR3 is 14 residues long. CDR3 nucleotides: TGTGCCAGCAGCTTAGTCCTAGCTTACAATGAGCAGTTCTTC. This translates into CASSLVLAYNEQFF.

This clone has more than one count but fewer than ten. CDR3: CASSSSGTGGTQYF. CDR3 bases: TGCGCCAGCAGCTCATCCGGGACAGGGGGGACGCAGTATTTT. The chain combines TRBV5-1 with TRBJ2-3, with TRBD1 identical over 11 bases. The CDR3 runs to 14 residues. Trimming took 3 bases from V and 9 from J; bases not matched to a gene: 6. Germline-derived CDR1 and CDR2 are SGHRS and YFSETQ.

The V and J genes are TRBV18 and TRBJ1-1, with TRBD1 matching 9 bases. Germline lookup yields CDR1 KGHSH and CDR2 LQKENI. This CDR3 comprises 15 residues. After removal of 0 bases from V and 8 bases from J, the junction contained 7 bases not matched to a gene. CDR3 residues: CASSPPGPGTGEAFF. The CDR3 DNA reads TGTGCCAGCTCACCACCGGGCCCCGGGACAGGGGAAGCTTTCTTT.

The chain uses TRBV28 and TRBJ2-7; 9 bases align to TRBD2. CDR3 length: 12 amino acids. Losses at the gene ends were 4 bases for V and 9 bases for J; bases not matched to a gene: 4. From germline, CDR1 is MDHEN and CDR2 SYDVKM. The CDR3 here is CASSSLAGRQYF. The CDR3 nucleotides read TGTGCCAGCAGTTCCCTAGCGGGACGGCAGTACTTC. Combining the CDR3 with reference TRBV28 and TRBJ2-7 gives the whole variable domain DVKVTQSSRYLVKRTGEKVFLECVQDMDHENMFWYRQDPGLGLRLIYFSYDVKMKEKGDIPEGYSVSREKKERFSLILESASTNQTSMYLCASSSLAGRQYFGPGTRLTVT.

The chain links TRBV7-2 to TRBJ2-1; possibly TRBD1 or TRBD2 for D (5 bases each). The CDR3 covers 15 residues. The germline V gene has CDR1 SGHTA and CDR2 FQGNSA. The V end was cut by 4 bases, the J end by 1 base, with 11 bases between. CDR3 protein: CASSSLGASYNEQFF. DNA of the CDR3: TGTGCCAGCAGCTCTCTCGGGGCATCCTACAATGAGCAGTTCTTC. Supplemented by reference TRBV7-2 and TRBJ2-1, the full variable domain reads GAGVSQSPSNKVTEKGKDVELRCDPISGHTALYWYRQSLGQGLEFLIYFQGNSAPDKSGLPSDRFSAERTGGSVSTLTIQRTQQEDSAVYLCASSSLGASYNEQFFGPGTRLTVL.

J is TRBJ1-5 and V is TRBV18; 8 positions match TRBD1. Germline-derived CDR1 and CDR2 are KGHSH and LQKENI. The CDR3 is made up of 14 amino acids. V was pared by 6 bases and J by 2 bases, with 3 bases of the junction left unmatched. The CDR3 region has the DNA TGTGCCAGCTCGGGACAGGCTCGCAATCAGCCCCAGCATTTT. This sequence encodes CASSGQARNQPQHF. Using reference TRBV18 and TRBJ1-5 for the parts outside the CDR3, the full variable domain is NAGVMQNPRHLVRRRGQEARLRCSPMKGHSHVYWYRQLPEEGLKFMVYLQKENIIDESGMPKERFSAEFPKEGPSILRIQQVVRGDSAAYFCASSGQARNQPQHFGDGTRLSIL.

This chain uses TRBV3-1 (or the pseudogene TRBV3-2) with TRBJ2-4, with D possibly matching TRBD1 (6 bases). CDR1 and CDR2 (germline): LGHDT, YNNKEL (reference sequence). CDR3 size: 17 residues. Between the trimmed V and J ends, which lost 1 base and 0 bases, there was a span of 13 bases. In DNA, the CDR3 is TGTGCCAGCAGCCAAGTGAGGGGGAGACTAGCCAAAAACATTCAGTACTTC. Its protein product is CASSQVRGRLAKNIQYF.

The rearrangement uses TRBV29-1 and TRBJ1-1, with 10 bases lining up with TRBD1. CDR1 and CDR2 (germline): SQVTM, ANQGSEA. The trim removed 4 bases at V and 5 bases at J, leaving 7 bases unmatched. The CDR3 runs to 14 residues. The chain's CDR3 is CSVGGDRGGTEAFF. DNA of the CDR3: TGCAGCGTTGGGGGGGACAGGGGAGGAACTGAAGCTTTCTTT.

This clone was found once. The V call is TRBV11-1, the J call TRBJ1-2, with D possibly TRBD1 on 6 matching bases. The germline V and J ends were trimmed by 5 bases and 3 bases, with 10 bases remaining between them. The CDR3 is made up of 13 amino acids. The germline V gene has CDR1 SGHAT and CDR2 FQDESV (reference sequence). The CDR3 loop is CASSRDRYYGYTF. CDR3 DNA: TGTGCCAGCAGCCGAGACAGGTACTATGGCTACACCTTC. Filled out from reference TRBV11-1 and TRBJ1-2, the complete variable domain reads EAEVAQSPRYKITEKSQAVAFWCDPISGHATLYWYRQILGQGPELLVQFQDESVVDDSQLPKDRFSAERLKGVDSTLKIQPAELGDSAMYLCASSRDRYYGYTFGSGTRLTVV.